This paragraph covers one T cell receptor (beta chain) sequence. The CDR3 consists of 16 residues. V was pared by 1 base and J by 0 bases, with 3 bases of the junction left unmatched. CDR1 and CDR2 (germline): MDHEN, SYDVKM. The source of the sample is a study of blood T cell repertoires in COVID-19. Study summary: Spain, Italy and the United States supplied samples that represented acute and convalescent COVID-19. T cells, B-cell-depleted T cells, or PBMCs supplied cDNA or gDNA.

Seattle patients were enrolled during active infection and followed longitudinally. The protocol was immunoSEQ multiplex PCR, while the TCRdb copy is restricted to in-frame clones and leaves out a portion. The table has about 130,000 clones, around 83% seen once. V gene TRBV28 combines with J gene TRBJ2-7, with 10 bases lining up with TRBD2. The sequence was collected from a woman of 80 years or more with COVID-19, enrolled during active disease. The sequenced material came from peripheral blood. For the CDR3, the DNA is TGTGCCAGCAGTTTATCTAGCGGGGGTGGCTCCTACGAGCAGTACTTC. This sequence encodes CASSLSSGGGSYEQYF.